A selection of T cell receptor beta chains follows, all from one sample in a study of cytomegalovirus exposure and HLA in healthy donors. Clones were read by immunoSEQ multiplex PCR, and TCRdb kept only the in-frame ones, dropping some. Of around 120,000 clones listed, more than 60% are singletons. Sequencing was carried out using PBMCs. These receptors came from a man aged 25-40 years in good health and CMV-seronegative. Each CDR3 is given with its conserved first and last residue. The D gene is left open where the match is weak. Size is stated for part of the rows, as once, few or many counts, or as a class when the clone is expanded.

J,V,D,size,DNA,CDR3
TRBJ1-2,TRBV10-2,TRBD1,.,TGCGCCAGCAGTGAGTCAGAGGGACAGAACTATGGCTACACCTTC,CASSESEGQNYGYTF
TRBJ1-1,TRBV28,TRBD1,.,TGTGCCAGCAGCCGCCGAATAGACAGGGATCCTGAAGCTTTCTTT,CASSRRIDRDPEAFF
TRBJ2-7,TRBV28,.,.,TGTGCCAGCAGTTTACAGGTCGCCCCGTACGAGCAGTACTTC,CASSLQVAPYEQYF
TRBJ1-2,TRBV5-1,.,.,TGCGCCAGCAGCTTGTACGCTAGGGGCGATAACTATGGCTACACCTTC,CASSLYARGDNYGYTF
TRBJ2-1,TRBV27,.,few,TGTGCCAGCAGTTTATTCCGGAGACATGAGCAGTTCTTC,CASSLFRRHEQFF
TRBJ2-7,TRBV4-1,.,.,TGCGCCAGCAGCCACCGCGGGAAACGCTACGAGCAGTACTTC,CASSHRGKRYEQYF
TRBJ2-3,TRBV4-2,TRBD2,few,TGTGCCAGCAGCCAAGAATATCCTGCGGGACTAGCGCCTACTAGCACAGATACGCAGTATTTT,CASSQEYPAGLAPTSTDTQYF
TRBJ2-7,TRBV9,.,.,TGTGCCAGCAGCTTCTCCAGCTCCTACGAGCAGTACTTC,CASSFSSSYEQYF
TRBJ2-1,TRBV6-4,TRBD2,.,TGTGCCAGCAGCCTAGCGGGAGAAGGCAATGAGCAGTTCTTC,CASSLAGEGNEQFF
TRBJ2-7,TRBV27,.,.,TGTGCCAGCAGTTTACGCGGTTTCTCCTACGAGCAGTACTTC,CASSLRGFSYEQYF
TRBJ2-5,TRBV10-1,TRBD1,once,TGCGCCAGCACACCCGGGACAGGGGGCGGCGAGACCCAGTACTTC,CASTPGTGGGETQYF
TRBJ2-1,TRBV9,TRBD1,.,TGTGCCAGCAGCGCGGGACAGGGTAGTAGTGAGCAGTTCTTC,CASSAGQGSSEQFF
TRBJ1-2,TRBV6-5,.,.,TGTGCCAGCAGTACACAGGGTGCCTACACCTTC,CASSTQGAYTF
TRBJ2-3,TRBV27,TRBD2,.,TGTGCCAGCAGTCCACTTTCGGCCGGGAGGATGAATACGCAGTATTTT,CASSPLSAGRMNTQYF
TRBJ2-5,TRBV6-1,.,.,TGTGCCAGCAGTGAATGGGGGGGCGGGAACGGAAGGGAGACCCAGTACTTC,CASSEWGGGNGRETQYF
TRBJ1-2,TRBV18,.,.,TGTGCCAGCTCACCTCAGGCCATATATGGCTACACCTTC,CASSPQAIYGYTF
TRBJ1-1,TRBV25-1,.,few,TGTGCCAGTAATCATGTCACAGGGAACACTGAAGCTTTCTTT,CASNHVTGNTEAFF
TRBJ1-5,TRBV27,.,.,TGTGCCAGCAGTTTACGCCTGTTACAGGGCCACAATCAGCCCCAGCATTTT,CASSLRLLQGHNQPQHF
TRBJ2-5,TRBV5-6,.,.,TGTGCCAGCAGCTTGCTTGGCAGATCCCAAGAGACCCAGTACTTC,CASSLLGRSQETQYF
TRBJ2-2,TRBV5-6,TRBD1,.,TGTGCCAGCAGCTGGGGGACAGGGGTTACCGGGGAGCTGTTTTTT,CASSWGTGVTGELFF